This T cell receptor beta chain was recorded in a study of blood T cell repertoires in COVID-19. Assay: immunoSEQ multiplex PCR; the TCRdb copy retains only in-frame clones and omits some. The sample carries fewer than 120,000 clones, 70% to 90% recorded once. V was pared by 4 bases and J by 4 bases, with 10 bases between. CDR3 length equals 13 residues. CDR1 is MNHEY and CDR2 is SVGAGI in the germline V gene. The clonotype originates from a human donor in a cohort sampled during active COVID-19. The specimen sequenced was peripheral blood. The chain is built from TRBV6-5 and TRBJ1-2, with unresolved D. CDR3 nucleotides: TGTGCCAGCAGTTCTTATACAGTCTATGGCTACACCTTC. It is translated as CASSSYTVYGYTF.